Following are 3 T cell receptor beta chains from one sample sequenced in a study of shared clonotypes between healthy human individuals. The protocol was immunoSEQ multiplex PCR, while the TCRdb copy is restricted to in-frame clones and leaves out a portion. The data show about 2.1 million clones, with 80% to 95% seen just once and around 1.7% held by the top ten. The naive CD8 fraction comprised CD45RO-negative cells positively selected for CCR7 and excluded terminally differentiated effector memory CD45RA+ cells. The sample was naive CD8+ T cells from PBMCs. Every receptor here comes from a man aged 18 to 29 in good health. Some clones in this sample may be carry-over from other donors' samples.

This rearrangement joins TRBV9 to TRBJ2-1; either TRBD1 or TRBD2 may fit D (6 bases each). Per germline, CDR1 SGDLS and CDR2 YYNGEE. The CDR3 is made up of 16 amino acids. Trimming removed 4 bases at V and 3 bases at J, with 17 bases between. The DNA for the CDR3 is TGTGCCAGCAGCCCACGGGCCGGGGGCGGCTACAATGAGCAGTTCTTC. As protein: CASSPRAGGGYNEQFF.

Remarks on this clone: Germline is not matched at one junction end, which may reflect a read error. V gene TRBV27 combines with J gene TRBJ2-2; 8 positions agree with TRBD1. Germline assignment: CDR1 MNHEY and CDR2 SMNVEV (reference sequence). CDR3 size: 17 residues. The CDR3 DNA follows: TGTGCCACCAGTTTATGGACAGGGATTATGAACACCGGGGAGCTGTTTTTT. Translation gives CATSLWTGIMNTGELFF.

V gene TRBV5-8 combines with J gene TRBJ2-7; either TRBD1 or TRBD2 may supply D (5 bases each). Trimming took 6 bases from V and 0 from J, leaving 16 bases between them. Germline CDR1 SGHTS, CDR2 YDEGEE. The CDR3 is 15 residues long. DNA for the CDR3: TGTGCCAGCACCCCCGGGGCGGCTCTCTCCTACGAGCAGTACTTC. This gives the protein CASTPGAALSYEQYF. Drawing the rest from reference TRBV5-8 and TRBJ2-7, the complete variable domain is EAGVTQSPTHLIKTRGQQATLRCSPISGHTSVYWYQQALGLGLQFLLWYDEGEERNRGNFPPRFSGRQFPNYSSELNVNALELEDSALYLCASTPGAALSYEQYFGPGTRLTVT.